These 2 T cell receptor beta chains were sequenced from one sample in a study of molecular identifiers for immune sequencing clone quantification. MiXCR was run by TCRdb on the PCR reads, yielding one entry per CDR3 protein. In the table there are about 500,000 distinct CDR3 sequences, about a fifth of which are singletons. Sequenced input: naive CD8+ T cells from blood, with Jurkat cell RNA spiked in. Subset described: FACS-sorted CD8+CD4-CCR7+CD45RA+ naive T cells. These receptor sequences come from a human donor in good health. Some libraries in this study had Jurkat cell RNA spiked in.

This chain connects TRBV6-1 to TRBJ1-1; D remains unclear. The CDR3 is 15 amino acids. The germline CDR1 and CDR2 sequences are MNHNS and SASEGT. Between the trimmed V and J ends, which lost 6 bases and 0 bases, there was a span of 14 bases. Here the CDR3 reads CASRSDGIMNTEAFF. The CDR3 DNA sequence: TGTGCCAGCAGATCGGACGGAATCATGAACACTGAAGCTTTCTTT.

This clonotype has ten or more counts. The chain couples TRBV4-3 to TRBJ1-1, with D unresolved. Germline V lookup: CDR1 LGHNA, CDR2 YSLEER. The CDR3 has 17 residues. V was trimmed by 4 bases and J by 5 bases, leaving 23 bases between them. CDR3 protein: CASSPSRLETPGTEAFF. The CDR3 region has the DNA TGCGCCAGCAGCCCCAGTCGCTTAGAGACTCCGGGGACTGAAGCTTTCTTT.